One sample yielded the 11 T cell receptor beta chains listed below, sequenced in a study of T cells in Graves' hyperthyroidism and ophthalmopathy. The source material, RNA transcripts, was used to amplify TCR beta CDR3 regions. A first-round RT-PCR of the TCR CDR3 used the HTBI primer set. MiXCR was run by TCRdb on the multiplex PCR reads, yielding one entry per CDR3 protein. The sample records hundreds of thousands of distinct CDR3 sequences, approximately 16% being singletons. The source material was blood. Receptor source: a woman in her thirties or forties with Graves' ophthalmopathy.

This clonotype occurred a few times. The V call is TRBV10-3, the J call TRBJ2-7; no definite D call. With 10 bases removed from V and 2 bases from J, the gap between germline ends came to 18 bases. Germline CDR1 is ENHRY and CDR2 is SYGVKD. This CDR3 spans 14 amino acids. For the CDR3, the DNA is TGTGCCACCCGACGGTTGGGAATCACCTACGAGCAGTACTTC. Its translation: CATRRLGITYEQYF.

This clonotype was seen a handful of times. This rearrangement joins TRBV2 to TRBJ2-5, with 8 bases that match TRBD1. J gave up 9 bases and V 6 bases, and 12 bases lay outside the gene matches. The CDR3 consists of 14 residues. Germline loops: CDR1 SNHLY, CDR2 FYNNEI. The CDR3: CASSTGTGPMAQYF. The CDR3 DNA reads TGTGCCAGCAGCACCGGGACAGGCCCCATGGCCCAGTACTTC.

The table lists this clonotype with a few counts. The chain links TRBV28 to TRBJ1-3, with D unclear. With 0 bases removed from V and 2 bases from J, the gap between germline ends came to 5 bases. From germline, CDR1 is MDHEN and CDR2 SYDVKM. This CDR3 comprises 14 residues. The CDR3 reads CASSLWRTGNTIYF. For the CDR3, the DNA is TGTGCCAGCAGTTTATGGAGGACTGGAAACACCATATATTTT.

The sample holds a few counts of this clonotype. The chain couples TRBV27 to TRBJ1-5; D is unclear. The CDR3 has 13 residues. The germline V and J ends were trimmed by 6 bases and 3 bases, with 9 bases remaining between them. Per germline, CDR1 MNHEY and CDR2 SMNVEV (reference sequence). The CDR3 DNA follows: TGTGCCAGCAGACCAGGAAACAATCAGCCCCAGCATTTT. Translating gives CASRPGNNQPQHF.

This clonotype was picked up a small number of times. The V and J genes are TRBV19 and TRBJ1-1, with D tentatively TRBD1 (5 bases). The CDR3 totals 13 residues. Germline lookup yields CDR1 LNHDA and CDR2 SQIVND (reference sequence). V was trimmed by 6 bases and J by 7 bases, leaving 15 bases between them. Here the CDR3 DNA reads TGTGCCAGTAGCCAGACAGAATATGGTGAAGCTTTCTTT. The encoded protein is CASSQTEYGEAFF.

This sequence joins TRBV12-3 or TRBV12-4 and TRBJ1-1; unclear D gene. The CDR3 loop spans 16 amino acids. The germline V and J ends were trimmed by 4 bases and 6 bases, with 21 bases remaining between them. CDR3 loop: CASSSRRAGRRPEAFF. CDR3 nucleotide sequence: TGTGCCAGCAGTTCCCGCCGAGCGGGGAGGCGGCCTGAAGCTTTCTTT.

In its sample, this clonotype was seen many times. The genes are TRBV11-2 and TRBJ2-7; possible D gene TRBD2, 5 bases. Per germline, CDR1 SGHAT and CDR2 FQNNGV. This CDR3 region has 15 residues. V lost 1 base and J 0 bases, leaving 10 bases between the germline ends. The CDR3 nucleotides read TGTGCCAGCAGCTTAGTCAGCGGTTTCTCCTACGAGCAGTACTTC. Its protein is CASSLVSGFSYEQYF.

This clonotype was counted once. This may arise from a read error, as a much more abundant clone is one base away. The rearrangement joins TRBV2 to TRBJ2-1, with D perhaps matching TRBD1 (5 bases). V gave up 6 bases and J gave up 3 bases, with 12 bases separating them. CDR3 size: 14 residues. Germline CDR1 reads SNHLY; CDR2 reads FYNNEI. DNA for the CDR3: TGTGCCAGCAGACCAGGGTTTAGCTACAATGAGCAGTTCTTC. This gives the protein CASRPGFSYNEQFF.

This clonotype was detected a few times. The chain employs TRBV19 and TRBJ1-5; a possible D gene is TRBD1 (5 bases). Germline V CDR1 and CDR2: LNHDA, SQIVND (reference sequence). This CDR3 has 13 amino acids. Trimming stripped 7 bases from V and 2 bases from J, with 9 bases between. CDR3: CASTGFRNQPQHF. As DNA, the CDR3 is TGTGCCAGTACAGGGTTCCGCAATCAGCCCCAGCATTTT. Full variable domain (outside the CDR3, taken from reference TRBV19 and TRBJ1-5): DGGITQSPKYLFRKEGQNVTLSCEQNLNHDAMYWYRQDPGQGLRLIYYSQIVNDFQKGDIAEGYSVSREKKESFPLTVTSAQKNPTAFYLCASTGFRNQPQHFGDGTRLSIL.

The DNA for the CDR3 is TGTGCCAGCAGTGATCCGGGACTAGCGGGAGATACGCAGTATTTT. Protein sequence: CASSDPGLAGDTQYF. This chain connects TRBV6-1 to TRBJ2-3; TRBD2 agrees at 12 bases. The V gene end was trimmed by 3 bases and the J gene end by 5 bases; junction bases not matched to a gene: 3. This CDR3 comprises 15 residues. Germline V CDR1 and CDR2: MNHNS, SASEGT.

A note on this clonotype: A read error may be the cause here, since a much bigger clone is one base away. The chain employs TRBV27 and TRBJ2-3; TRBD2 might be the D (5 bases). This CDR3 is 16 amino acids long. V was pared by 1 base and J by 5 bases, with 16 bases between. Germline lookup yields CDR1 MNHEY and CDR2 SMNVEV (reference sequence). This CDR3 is CASSLLVVGEGDTQYF. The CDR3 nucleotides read TGTGCCAGCAGTTTATTAGTGGTGGGAGAGGGAGATACGCAGTATTTT.